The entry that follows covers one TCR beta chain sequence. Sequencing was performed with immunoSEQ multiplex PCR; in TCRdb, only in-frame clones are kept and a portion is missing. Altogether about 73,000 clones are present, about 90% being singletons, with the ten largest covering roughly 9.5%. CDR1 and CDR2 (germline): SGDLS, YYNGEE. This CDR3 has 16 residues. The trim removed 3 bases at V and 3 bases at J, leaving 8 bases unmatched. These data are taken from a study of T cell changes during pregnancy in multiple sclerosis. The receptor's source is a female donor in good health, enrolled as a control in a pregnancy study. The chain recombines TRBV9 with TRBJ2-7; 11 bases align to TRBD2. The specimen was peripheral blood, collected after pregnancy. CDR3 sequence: CASSGSSGGQFYEQYF. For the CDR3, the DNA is TGTGCCAGCAGCGGATCTAGCGGGGGGCAGTTCTACGAGCAGTACTTC. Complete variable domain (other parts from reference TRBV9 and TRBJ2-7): DSGVTQTPKHLITATGQRVTLRCSPRSGDLSVYWYQQSLDQGLQFLIQYYNGEERAKGNILERFSAQQFPDLHSELNLSSLELGDSALYFCASSGSSGGQFYEQYFGPGTRLTVT.